This TCR beta chain was sequenced for a study of blood T cells in healthy people across ages. Study summary: Template switching caught about one barcoded beta molecule for each two T cells. General observations from the study: TCR beta diversity, measured per million T cells, fell in a roughly linear way with age. Researchers judged that diversity estimates from one million T cells fell short of true values. PBMCs were not sorted, which prevented a conclusive comparison of naive versus antigen-experienced cells.

CDR3 length equals 14 residues. Germline lookup yields CDR1 MGHRA and CDR2 YSYEKL. V trimming: 4 bases; J trimming: 7 bases; junction bases outside the gene matches: 6. Primed by a sample-barcoded 5' primer and a J-beta primer mix, a second PCR proceeded for about 6 to 12 cycles. TCRdb used MiXCR to reprocess the 5' RACE reads, holding one entry per CDR3 protein. This table has roughly 1.4 million distinct CDR3 sequences, around 55% appearing once. Details on this clonotype: The antigen remains undetermined.

The chain combines TRBV4-1 with TRBJ2-1; 8 bases align to TRBD1. Input material: blood. The TCR was taken from a man between 18 and 35 years old in good health. The CDR3 sequence: CASSLQGGINEQFF. In DNA, the CDR3 is TGCGCCAGCAGCCTACAGGGGGGAATAAATGAGCAGTTCTTC.